The source of this T cell receptor beta chain is a study of T cells after yellow fever vaccination. TCRdb re-derived calls from the 5' RACE reads in MiXCR, one entry per CDR3 protein. The table records some 300,000 distinct CDR3 sequences, 8.7% of them present only once. Study outcomes and limitations: Abundant clonotypes from the bulk population could have been carried over as contaminants into FACS-sorted repertoires. Booster samples showed a return of most primary-vaccination clones (roughly 96% CD4, about 87% CD8). A secondary response was less intense yet reached its peak sooner, at day 5 versus 15.

The CDR3 covers 15 residues. The germline V and J ends were trimmed by 9 bases and 3 bases, with 20 bases remaining between them. This clonotype occurred a few times. Its antigen is undetermined. The material sequenced was CD4+ T cells sorted from PBMCs, taken 5 days after the yellow fever booster vaccination. This receptor was identified in a man aged 18 to 30 who received the YFV17D yellow fever vaccine. The chain is built from TRBV12-3 or TRBV12-4 and TRBJ2-5; D is possibly TRBD2 (7 bases). For the CDR3, the DNA is TGTGCCAGTTCTCAGAACGGGGGGCTTAAAGAGACCCAGTACTTC. It yields the protein CASSQNGGLKETQYF.